This TCR beta chain was sequenced during a study of blood T cell repertoires in COVID-19. Overall study context: Samples taken during acute and convalescent COVID-19 were collected in the United States, Italy and Spain. PBMCs, B-cell-depleted T cells, or T cells were the source of the cDNA or gDNA that made up the material.

In the source study's methods: Reference gene primer amplification in the assay estimated nucleated cell counts. Libraries were prepared by immunoSEQ multiplex PCR; TCRdb keeps only in-frame clonotypes and omits some of them. V, J and clone size derive from that table, while D and trimming were established from the DNA sequence. The table lists about 71,000 clones, about nine tenths of them singletons, with approximately 5% in the top ten. Per the germline V gene, CDR1 is MNHEY and CDR2 is SVGEGT. V gave up 5 bases and J gave up 8 bases; unmatched junction bases: 7. The CDR3 is 15 residues long. This receptor was obtained from a woman aged 18-29 years with acute or convalescent COVID-19. Sequenced sample: peripheral blood. V and J are TRBV6-2 or TRBV6-3 and TRBJ2-7; the match to TRBD2 covers 15 bases. CDR3 in DNA: TGTGCCAGCAGTATAACCGGGACTAGCGGGAGGCAGCAGTACTTC. It translates to CASSITGTSGRQQYF.